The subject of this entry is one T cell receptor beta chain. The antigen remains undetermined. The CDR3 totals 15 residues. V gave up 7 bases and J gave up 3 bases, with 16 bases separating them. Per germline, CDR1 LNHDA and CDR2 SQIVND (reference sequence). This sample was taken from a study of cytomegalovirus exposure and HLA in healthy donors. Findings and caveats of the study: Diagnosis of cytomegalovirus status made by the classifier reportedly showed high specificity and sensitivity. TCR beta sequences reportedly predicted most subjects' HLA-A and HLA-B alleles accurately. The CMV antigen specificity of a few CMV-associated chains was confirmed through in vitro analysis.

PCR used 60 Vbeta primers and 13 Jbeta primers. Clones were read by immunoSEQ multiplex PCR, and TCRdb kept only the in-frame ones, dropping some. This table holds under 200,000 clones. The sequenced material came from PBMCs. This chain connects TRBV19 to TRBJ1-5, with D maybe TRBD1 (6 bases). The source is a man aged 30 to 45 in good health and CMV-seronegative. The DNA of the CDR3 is TGTGCCAGTACCGCGATCGGACAGCTCAATCAGCCCCAGCATTTT. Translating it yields CASTAIGQLNQPQHF. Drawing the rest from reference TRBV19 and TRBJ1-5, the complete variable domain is DGGITQSPKYLFRKEGQNVTLSCEQNLNHDAMYWYRQDPGQGLRLIYYSQIVNDFQKGDIAEGYSVSREKKESFPLTVTSAQKNPTAFYLCASTAIGQLNQPQHFGDGTRLSIL.